Following are 13 T cell receptor beta chains from one sample sequenced in a study of radiotherapy plus CTLA-4 blockade in lung cancer. The assay was immunoSEQ multiplex PCR, and TCRdb's table has in-frame clones only and misses some. Here the sample spans 65,000 to 90,000 clones, roughly 91% being singletons. Sequencing used peripheral blood, obtained from a patient treated with radiotherapy plus ipilimumab. The receptors originated from a human donor with non-small cell lung cancer that progressed on radiotherapy plus ipilimumab.

J is TRBJ1-1 and V is TRBV7-3; no reliable D call. The CDR3 length is 16 residues. Germline CDR1 SGHTA, CDR2 FQGTGA. V gave up 0 bases and J gave up 0 bases, with 11 bases separating them. CDR3 sequence reads: CASSLTLQGLNTEAFF. The CDR3 DNA sequence: TGTGCCAGCAGCTTAACTTTGCAAGGACTGAACACTGAAGCTTTCTTT.

The chain links TRBV6-6 to TRBJ2-7, with D uncertain. Deletions cut 6 bases from V and 6 bases from J, with 18 bases between. Germline lookup yields CDR1 MNHNY and CDR2 SVGAGI (reference sequence). The CDR3 is 14 residues long. This chain's CDR3 is CASSLFLPPGEQYV. The CDR3 DNA is TGTGCCAGCAGCCTATTCCTCCCCCCGGGCGAGCAGTACGTC.

The V and J genes are TRBV18 and TRBJ2-7; 7 nucleotides line up with TRBD2. Germline V gene data show CDR1 as KGHSH and CDR2 as LQKENI. The CDR3 extends over 14 amino acids. J lost 3 bases, V lost 4 bases, and 6 bases had no gene match. The DNA of the CDR3 is TGTGCCAGCTCACGGGGGAGCGGGATCTACGAGCAGTACTTC. Translated, it gives CASSRGSGIYEQYF.

The chain couples TRBV11-1 to TRBJ2-5; TRBD1 is a possible D gene (5 bases). Trimming pared 3 bases from V and 3 bases from J, leaving 20 bases between. The CDR3 runs 17 residues. CDR1 and CDR2 (germline): SGHAT, FQDESV (reference sequence). The CDR3 region has the DNA TGTGCCAGCAGCTTCGTCGGGCTCGGCAGGGAAAAAGAGACCCAGTACTTC. This codes for CASSFVGLGREKETQYF.

The rearrangement uses TRBV27 and TRBJ2-3; 10 bases align to TRBD1. J lost 2 bases, V lost 3 bases, and 17 bases had no gene match. The V gene's germline CDR1 is MNHEY and CDR2 SMNVEV (reference sequence). The CDR3 runs 20 residues. CDR3 amino acids: CASSLTGGLILGLDTDTQYF. The CDR3 DNA follows: TGTGCCAGCAGTTTGACAGGGGGCTTAATTTTGGGACTAGACACAGATACGCAGTATTTT.

This sequence joins TRBV11-3 and TRBJ2-5; 8 bases match TRBD1. Trimming cost V 4 bases and J 2 bases; bases outside gene matches: 3. The CDR3 consists of 14 residues. In germline, CDR1 is SGHNT, CDR2 YENEEA. CDR3 protein: CASSSRTGQETQYF. The CDR3, as DNA: TGTGCCAGCAGCTCACGGACAGGGCAAGAGACCCAGTACTTC.

This clone was picked up a small number of times. The same CDR3 also results from other DNA sequences found in this sample. The chain links TRBV4-2 to TRBJ2-4; tentative D call: TRBD2 (6 bases). V lost 0 bases and J lost 1, with 10 bases in between. Germline V gene lookup returns CDR1 LGHNA and CDR2 YNFKEQ. The CDR3 extends over 16 amino acids. Here the CDR3 DNA reads TGTGCCAGCAGCCAAGATCCGGCGGGGGCCAAAAACATTCAGTACTTC. Protein sequence: CASSQDPAGAKNIQYF.

This clone was observed a handful of times. The chain recombines TRBV6-1 with TRBJ2-7; TRBD2 matches 14 bases. The CDR3 is 14 residues long. Germline CDR1 reads MNHNS; CDR2 reads SASEGT. The junction had 4 bases not matched to a gene; V was cut back by 6 bases and J by 6 bases. The CDR3 DNA follows: TGTGCCAGCAGCATGACTAGCGGGAGGGTCGAGCAGTACGTC. Translation gives CASSMTSGRVEQYV.

The rearrangement joins TRBV7-9 to TRBJ2-7; D is undetermined. V shed 0 bases and J shed 6 bases, with 6 bases lying between them. Germline V CDR1 and CDR2: SEHNR, FQNEAQ (reference sequence). This CDR3 comprises 12 residues. CDR3 region: CASSLARGEQYV. The CDR3 nucleotides read TGTGCCAGCAGCTTAGCGCGCGGCGAGCAGTACGTC.

The V call is TRBV9, the J call TRBJ1-3; 9 bases line up with TRBD1. Germline V gene lookup returns CDR1 SGDLS and CDR2 YYNGEE. V lost 4 bases and J lost 3; bases outside the gene matches: 8. The CDR3 is 16 residues long. As DNA, the CDR3 is TGTGCCAGCAGCCCCTCACCGGGACAGGGTGGAAACACCATATATTTT. It yields the protein CASSPSPGQGGNTIYF.

V is TRBV30 and J is TRBJ1-4, with 8 bases identical to TRBD1. After removal of 4 bases from V and 5 bases from J, the junction contained 6 bases not matched to a gene. The CDR3 has 14 amino acids. CDR1 is GTSNPN, CDR2 SVGIG, per germline (reference sequence). In DNA, the CDR3 is TGTGCCTGGATGGCAGGGGGCGAAAATGAAAAACTGTTTTTT. Translated: CAWMAGGENEKLFF.

This clone appeared a few times. CDR3 residues: CASSSNRGSETQYF. CDR3 sequence (DNA): TGTGCCAGCAGCTCCAACAGGGGATCGGAGACCCAGTACTTC. The chain employs TRBV7-8 and TRBJ2-5; TRBD1 agrees at 7 bases. The CDR3 extends over 14 amino acids. Germline lookup yields CDR1 SGHVS and CDR2 FQNEAQ. V was pared by 4 bases and J by 5 bases, with 7 bases of the junction left unmatched.

The chain employs TRBV7-9 and TRBJ1-2, with D possibly matching TRBD1 (5 bases). Trimming removed 6 bases from V and 5 bases from J, with 7 bases in between. Germline assignment: CDR1 SEHNR and CDR2 FQNEAQ (reference sequence). This CDR3 comprises 11 residues. The CDR3 is CASREGYGYTF. CDR3 DNA sequence: TGTGCCAGCAGAGAGGGGTATGGCTACACCTTC.